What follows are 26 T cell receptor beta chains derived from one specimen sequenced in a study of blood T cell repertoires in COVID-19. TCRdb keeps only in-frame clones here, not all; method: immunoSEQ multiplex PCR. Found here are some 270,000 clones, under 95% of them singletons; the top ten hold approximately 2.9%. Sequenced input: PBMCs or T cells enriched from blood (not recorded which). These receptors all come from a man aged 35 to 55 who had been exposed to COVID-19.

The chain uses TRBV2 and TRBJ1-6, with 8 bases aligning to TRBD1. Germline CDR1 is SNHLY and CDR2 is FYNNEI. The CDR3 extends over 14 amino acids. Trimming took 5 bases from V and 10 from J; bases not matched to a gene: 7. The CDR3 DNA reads TGTGCCAGCAGTCTGGACAGGGTTGGGTCACCCCTCCACTTT. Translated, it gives CASSLDRVGSPLHF.

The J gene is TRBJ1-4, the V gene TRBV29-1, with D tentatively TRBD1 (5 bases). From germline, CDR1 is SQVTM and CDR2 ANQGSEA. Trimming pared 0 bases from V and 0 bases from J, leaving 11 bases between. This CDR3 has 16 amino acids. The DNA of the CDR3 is TGCAGCGTTGAAGATCGGGGGGGTGCAACTAATGAAAAACTGTTTTTT. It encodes CSVEDRGGATNEKLFF.

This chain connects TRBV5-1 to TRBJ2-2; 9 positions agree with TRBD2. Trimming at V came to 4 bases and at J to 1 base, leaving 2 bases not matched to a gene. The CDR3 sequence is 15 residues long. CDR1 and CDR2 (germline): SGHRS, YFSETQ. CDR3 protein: CASSLSGGNTGELFF. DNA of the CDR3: TGCGCCAGCAGCCTTAGCGGGGGGAACACCGGGGAGCTGTTTTTT.

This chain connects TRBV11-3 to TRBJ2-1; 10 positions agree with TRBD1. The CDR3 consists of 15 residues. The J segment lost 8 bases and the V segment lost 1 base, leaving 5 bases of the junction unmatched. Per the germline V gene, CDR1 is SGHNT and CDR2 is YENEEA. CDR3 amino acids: CASSLGFGTGDEQFF. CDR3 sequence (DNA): TGTGCCAGCAGCTTAGGGTTCGGGACAGGGGATGAGCAGTTCTTC. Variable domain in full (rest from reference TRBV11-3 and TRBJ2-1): EAGVVQSPRYKIIEKKQPVAFWCNPISGHNTLYWYLQNLGQGPELLIRYENEEAVDDSQLPKDRFSAERLKGVDSTLKIQPAELGDSAVYLCASSLGFGTGDEQFFGPGTRLTVL.

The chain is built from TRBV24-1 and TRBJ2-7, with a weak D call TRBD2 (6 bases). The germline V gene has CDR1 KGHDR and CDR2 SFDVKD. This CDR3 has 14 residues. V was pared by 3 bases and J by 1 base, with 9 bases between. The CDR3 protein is CATSDGGASYEQYF. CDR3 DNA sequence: TGTGCCACCAGTGATGGCGGGGCTTCCTACGAGCAGTACTTC.

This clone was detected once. The CDR3 protein is CASSRRRSGLATYNEQFF. CDR3 DNA sequence: TGTGCCAGCAGCCGGAGGCGGTCCGGGCTAGCGACTTACAATGAGCAGTTCTTC. This chain joins TRBV11-2 and TRBJ2-1, with D maybe TRBD2 (6 bases). The V and J ends lost 5 bases and 4 bases respectively, with 24 bases between them. Germline V gives CDR1 SGHAT, CDR2 FQNNGV. The CDR3 loop spans 18 amino acids.

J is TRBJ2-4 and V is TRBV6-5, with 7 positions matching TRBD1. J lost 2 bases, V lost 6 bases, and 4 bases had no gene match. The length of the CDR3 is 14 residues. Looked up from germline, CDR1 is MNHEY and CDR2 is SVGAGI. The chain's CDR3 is CASRLTGSKNIQYF. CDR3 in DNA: TGTGCCAGCAGGTTGACAGGGTCCAAAAACATTCAGTACTTC.

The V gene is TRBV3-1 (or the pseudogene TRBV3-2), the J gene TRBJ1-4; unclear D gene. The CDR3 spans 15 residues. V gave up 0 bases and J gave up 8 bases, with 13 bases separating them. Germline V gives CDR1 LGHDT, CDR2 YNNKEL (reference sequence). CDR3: CASSQDAGGSEKLFF. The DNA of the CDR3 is TGTGCCAGCAGCCAAGACGCGGGAGGGAGCGAAAAACTGTTTTTT.

The CDR3 spells CASTLQGRPQHF. The CDR3 DNA is TGTGCCAGCACCCTGCAGGGCCGTCCCCAGCATTTT. The chain links TRBV28 to TRBJ1-5, with D perhaps TRBD1 (5 bases). V lost 7 bases to trimming and J lost 10 bases, with 14 bases between them. This CDR3 has 12 amino acids. The germline V gene has CDR1 MDHEN and CDR2 SYDVKM.

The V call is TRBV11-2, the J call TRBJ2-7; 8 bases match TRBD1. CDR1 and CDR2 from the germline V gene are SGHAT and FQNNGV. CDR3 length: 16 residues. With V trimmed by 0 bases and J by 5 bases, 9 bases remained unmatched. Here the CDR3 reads CASSLDSSGQGHEQYF. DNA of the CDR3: TGTGCCAGCAGCTTAGATTCATCAGGACAGGGCCACGAGCAGTACTTC.

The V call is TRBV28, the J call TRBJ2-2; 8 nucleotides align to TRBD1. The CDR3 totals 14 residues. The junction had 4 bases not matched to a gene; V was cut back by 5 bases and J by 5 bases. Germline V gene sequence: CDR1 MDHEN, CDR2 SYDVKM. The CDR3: CASSGTGGTGELFF. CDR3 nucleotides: TGTGCCAGCAGTGGGACAGGTGGAACCGGGGAGCTGTTTTTT.

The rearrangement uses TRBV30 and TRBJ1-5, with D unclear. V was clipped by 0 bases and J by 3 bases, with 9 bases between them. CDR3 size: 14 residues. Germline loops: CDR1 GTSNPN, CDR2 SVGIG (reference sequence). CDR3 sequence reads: CAWSVGFNNQPQHF. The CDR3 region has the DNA TGTGCCTGGAGTGTGGGCTTCAACAATCAGCCCCAGCATTTT.

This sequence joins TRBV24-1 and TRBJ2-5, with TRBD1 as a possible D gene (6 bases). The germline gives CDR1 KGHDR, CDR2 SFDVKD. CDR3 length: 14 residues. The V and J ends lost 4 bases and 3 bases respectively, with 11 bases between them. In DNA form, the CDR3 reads TGTGCCACCAGTGACCCCAGGGGAAAAGAGACCCAGTACTTC. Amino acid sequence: CATSDPRGKETQYF.

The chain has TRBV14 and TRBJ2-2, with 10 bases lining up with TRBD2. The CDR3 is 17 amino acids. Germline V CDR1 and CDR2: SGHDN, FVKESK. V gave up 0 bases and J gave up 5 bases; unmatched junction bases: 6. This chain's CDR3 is CASSQELAGMGTGELFF. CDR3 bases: TGTGCCAGCAGCCAAGAACTAGCGGGAATGGGGACCGGGGAGCTGTTTTTT. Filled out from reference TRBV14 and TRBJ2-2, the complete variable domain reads EAGVTQFPSHSVIEKGQTVTLRCDPISGHDNLYWYRRVMGKEIKFLLHFVKESKQDESGMPNNRFLAERTGGTYSTLKVQPAELEDSGVYFCASSQELAGMGTGELFFGEGSRLTVL.

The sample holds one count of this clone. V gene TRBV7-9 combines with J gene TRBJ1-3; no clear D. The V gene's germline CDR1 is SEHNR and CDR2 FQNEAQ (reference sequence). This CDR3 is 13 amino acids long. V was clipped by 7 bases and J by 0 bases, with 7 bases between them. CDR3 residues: CASIVSSGNTIYF. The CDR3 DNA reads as TGTGCCAGCATCGTGAGCTCTGGAAACACCATATATTTT.

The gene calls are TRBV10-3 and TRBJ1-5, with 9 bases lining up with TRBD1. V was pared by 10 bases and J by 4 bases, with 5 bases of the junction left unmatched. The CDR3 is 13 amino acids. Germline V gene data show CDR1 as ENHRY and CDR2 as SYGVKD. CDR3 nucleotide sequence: TGTGCCACCAGGACAGGGGAGAATCAGCCCCAGCATTTT. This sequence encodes CATRTGENQPQHF.

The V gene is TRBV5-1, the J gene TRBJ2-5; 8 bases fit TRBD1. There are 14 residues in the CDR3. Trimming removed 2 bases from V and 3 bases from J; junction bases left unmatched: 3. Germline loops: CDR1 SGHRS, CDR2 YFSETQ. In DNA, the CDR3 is TGCGCCAGCAGCTTACCGACAGGGGAAGAGACCCAGTACTTC. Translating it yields CASSLPTGEETQYF.

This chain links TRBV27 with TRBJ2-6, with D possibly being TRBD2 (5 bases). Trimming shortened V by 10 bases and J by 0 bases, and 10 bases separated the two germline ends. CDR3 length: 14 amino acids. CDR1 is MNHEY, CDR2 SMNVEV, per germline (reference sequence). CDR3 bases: TGTGCCACCATCCGGGGCTCTGGGGCCAACGTCCTGACTTTC. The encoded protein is CATIRGSGANVLTF. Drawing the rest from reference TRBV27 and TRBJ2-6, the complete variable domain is EAQVTQNPRYLITVTGKKLTVTCSQNMNHEYMSWYRQDPGLGLRQIYYSMNVEVTDKGDVPEGYKVSRKEKRNFPLILESPSPNQTSLYFCATIRGSGANVLTFGAGSRLTVL.

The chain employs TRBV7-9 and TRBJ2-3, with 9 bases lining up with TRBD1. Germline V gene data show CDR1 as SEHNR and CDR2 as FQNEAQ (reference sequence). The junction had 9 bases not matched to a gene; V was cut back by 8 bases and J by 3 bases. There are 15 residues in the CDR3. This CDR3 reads CASLGPGQGTDTQYF. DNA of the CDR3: TGTGCCAGCCTGGGGCCGGGACAGGGAACAGATACGCAGTATTTT.

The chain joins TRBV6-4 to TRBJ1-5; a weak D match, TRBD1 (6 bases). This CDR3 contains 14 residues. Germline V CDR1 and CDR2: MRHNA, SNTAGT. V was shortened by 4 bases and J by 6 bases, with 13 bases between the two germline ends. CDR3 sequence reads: CASSGDISSQPQHF. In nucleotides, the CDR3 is TGTGCCAGCAGTGGGGACATCTCCAGTCAGCCCCAGCATTTT.

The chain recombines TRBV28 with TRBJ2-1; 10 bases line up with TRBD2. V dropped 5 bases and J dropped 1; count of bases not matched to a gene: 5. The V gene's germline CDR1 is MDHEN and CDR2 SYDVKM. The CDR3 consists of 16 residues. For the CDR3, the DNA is TGTGCCAGCAGTCCCCTAGCGGGAGAATCCTACAATGAGCAGTTCTTC. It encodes CASSPLAGESYNEQFF.

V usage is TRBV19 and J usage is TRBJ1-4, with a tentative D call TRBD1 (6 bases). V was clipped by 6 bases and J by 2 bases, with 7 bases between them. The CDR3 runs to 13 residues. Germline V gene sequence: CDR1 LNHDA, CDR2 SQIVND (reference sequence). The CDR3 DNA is TGTGCCAGTAGCAGGGGCACTAATGAAAAACTGTTTTTT. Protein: CASSRGTNEKLFF.

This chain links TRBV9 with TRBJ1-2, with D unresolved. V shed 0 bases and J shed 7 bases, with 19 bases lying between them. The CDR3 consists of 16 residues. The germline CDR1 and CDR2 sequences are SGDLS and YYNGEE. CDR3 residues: CASSVGLIETRGGYTF. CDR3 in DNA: TGTGCCAGCAGCGTAGGTCTTATAGAGACTCGGGGTGGCTACACCTTC.

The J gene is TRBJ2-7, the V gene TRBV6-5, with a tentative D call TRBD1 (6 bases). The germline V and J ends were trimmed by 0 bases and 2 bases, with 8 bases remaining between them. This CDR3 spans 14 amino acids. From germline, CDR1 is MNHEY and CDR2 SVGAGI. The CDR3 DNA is TGTGCCAGCAGTTACTCGACAGGCCCCTACGAGCAGTACTTC. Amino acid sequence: CASSYSTGPYEQYF.

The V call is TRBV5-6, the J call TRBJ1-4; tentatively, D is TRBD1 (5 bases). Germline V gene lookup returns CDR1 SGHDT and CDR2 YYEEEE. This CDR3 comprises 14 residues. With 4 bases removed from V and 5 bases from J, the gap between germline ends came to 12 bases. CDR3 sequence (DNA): TGTGCCAGCAGCGACGACAGAAGGAATGAAAAACTGTTTTTT. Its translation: CASSDDRRNEKLFF.

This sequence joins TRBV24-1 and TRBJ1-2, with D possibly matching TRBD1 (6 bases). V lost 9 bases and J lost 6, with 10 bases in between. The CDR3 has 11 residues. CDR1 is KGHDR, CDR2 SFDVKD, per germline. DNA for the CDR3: TGTGCCACCGGGACACCGAATGGCTACACCTTC. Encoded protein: CATGTPNGYTF.